This T cell receptor (beta chain) was retrieved from a study of blood T cell repertoires in COVID-19. There are 14 residues in the CDR3. From germline, CDR1 is MNHEY and CDR2 SMNVEV (reference sequence). V shed 6 bases and J shed 3 bases, with 14 bases lying between them. The authors' processing: Cell counts per sample came from amplifying reference gene primers. Only in-frame clones appear in the TCRdb table, and some are missing; sequencing was by immunoSEQ multiplex PCR. The D gene and trimming were derived from the DNA, and the V and J assignments and clone size from that table. The table shows around 300,000 clones, with 80% to 90% occurring only once. Living in 24 US areas, the participants were between about 18 and 100 years of age. Participants' own reports of clinical history determined their cohort assignment. Recovered status applied to Cohort 3 donors who had two consecutive negative PCRs. It also applied to those with clearance or with symptom resolution.

This receptor was identified in a man aged 25-45 years who had recovered from COVID-19. J is TRBJ2-5 and V is TRBV27; weak D call: TRBD2 (6 bases). Sequenced: PBMCs or T cells enriched from blood (not recorded which). CDR3 sequence (DNA): TGTGCCAGCAGACTCGACCCGGGGGAAGAGACCCAGTACTTC. The encoded protein is CASRLDPGEETQYF.